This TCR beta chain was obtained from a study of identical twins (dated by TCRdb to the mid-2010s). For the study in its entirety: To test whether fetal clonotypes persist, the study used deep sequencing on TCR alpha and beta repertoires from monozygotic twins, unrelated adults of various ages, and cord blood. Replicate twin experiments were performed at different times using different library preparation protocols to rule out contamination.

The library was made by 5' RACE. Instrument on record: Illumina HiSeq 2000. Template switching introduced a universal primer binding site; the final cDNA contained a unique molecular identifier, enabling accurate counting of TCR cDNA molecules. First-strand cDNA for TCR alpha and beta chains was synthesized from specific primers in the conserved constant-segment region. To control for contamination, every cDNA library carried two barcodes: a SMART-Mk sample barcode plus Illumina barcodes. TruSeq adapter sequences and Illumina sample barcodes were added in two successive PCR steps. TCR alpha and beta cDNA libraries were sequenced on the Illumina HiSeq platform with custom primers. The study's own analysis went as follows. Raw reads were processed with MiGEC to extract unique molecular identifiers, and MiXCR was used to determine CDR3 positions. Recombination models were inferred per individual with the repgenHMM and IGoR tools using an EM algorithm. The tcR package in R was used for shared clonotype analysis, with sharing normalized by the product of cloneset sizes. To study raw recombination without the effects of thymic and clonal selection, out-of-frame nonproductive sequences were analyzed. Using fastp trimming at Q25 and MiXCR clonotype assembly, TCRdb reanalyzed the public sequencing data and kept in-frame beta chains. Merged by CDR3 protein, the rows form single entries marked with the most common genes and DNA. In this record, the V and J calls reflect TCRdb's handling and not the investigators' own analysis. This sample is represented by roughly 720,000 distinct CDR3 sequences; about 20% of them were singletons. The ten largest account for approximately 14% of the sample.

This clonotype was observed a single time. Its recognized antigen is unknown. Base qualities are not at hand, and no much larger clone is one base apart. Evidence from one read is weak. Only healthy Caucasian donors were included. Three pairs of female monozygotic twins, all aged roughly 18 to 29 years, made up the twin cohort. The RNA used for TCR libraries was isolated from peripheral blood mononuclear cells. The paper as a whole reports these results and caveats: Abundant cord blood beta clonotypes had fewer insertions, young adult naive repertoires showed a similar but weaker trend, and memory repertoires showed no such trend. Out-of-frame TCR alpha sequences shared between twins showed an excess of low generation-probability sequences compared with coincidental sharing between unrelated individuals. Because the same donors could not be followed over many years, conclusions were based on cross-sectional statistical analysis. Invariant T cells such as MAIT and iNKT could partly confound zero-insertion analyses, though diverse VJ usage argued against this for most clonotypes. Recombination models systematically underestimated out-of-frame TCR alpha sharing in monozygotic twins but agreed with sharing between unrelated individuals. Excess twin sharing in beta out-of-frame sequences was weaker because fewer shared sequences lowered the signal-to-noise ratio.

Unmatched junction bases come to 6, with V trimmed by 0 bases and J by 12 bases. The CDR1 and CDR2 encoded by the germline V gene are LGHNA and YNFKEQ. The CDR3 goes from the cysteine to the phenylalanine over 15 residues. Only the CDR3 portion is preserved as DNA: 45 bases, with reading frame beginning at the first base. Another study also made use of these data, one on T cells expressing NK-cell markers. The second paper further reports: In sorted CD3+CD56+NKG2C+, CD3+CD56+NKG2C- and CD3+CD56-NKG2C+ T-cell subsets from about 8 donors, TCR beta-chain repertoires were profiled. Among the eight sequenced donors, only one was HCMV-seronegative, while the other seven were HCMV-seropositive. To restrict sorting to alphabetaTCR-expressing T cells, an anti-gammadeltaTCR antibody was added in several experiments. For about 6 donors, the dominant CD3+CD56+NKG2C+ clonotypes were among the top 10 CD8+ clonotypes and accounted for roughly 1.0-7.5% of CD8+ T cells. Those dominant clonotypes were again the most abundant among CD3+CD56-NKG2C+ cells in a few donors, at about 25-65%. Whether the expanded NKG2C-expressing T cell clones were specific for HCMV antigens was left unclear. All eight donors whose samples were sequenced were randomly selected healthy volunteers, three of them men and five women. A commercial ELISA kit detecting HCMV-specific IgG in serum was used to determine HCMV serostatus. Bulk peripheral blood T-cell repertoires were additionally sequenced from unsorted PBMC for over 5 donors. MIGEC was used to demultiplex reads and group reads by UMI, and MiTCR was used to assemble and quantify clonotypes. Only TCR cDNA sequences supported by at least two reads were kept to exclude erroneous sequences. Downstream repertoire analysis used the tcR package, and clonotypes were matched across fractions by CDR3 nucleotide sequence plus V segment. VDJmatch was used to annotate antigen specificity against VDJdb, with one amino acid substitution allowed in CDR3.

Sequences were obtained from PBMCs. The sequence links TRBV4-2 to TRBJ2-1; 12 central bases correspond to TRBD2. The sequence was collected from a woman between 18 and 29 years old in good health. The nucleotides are TGTGCCAGCAGCCAAGAGCCCGGGGGACTAGCGGGGCAGTTCTTC. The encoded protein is CASSQEPGGLAGQFF.